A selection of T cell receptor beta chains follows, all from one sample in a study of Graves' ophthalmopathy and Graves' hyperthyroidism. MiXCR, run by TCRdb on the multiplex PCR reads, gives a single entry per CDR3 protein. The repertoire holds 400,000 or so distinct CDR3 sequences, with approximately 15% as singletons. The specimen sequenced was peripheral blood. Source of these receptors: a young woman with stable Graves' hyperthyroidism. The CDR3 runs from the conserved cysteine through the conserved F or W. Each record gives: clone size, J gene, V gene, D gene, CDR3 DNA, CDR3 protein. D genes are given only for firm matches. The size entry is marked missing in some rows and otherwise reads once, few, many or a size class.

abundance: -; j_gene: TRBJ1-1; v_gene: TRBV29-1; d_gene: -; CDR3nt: TGCAGCGTTCCGGACACCGAGAACACTGAAGCTTTCTTT; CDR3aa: CSVPDTENTEAFF
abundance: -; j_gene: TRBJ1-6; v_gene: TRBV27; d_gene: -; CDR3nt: TGTGCCAGCAGTTTCGCAGGTCCTAATTCACCCCTCCACTTT; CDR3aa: CASSFAGPNSPLHF
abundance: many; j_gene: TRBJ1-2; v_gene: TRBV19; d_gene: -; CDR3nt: TGTGCCAGTAGTATAAGGGGGGGAGGAAACTATGGCTACACCTTC; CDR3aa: CASSIRGGGNYGYTF
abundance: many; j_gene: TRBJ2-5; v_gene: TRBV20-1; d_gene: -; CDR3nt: TGCAGTGCTAGAGACCTGGAGACCCAGTACTTC; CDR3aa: CSARDLETQYF
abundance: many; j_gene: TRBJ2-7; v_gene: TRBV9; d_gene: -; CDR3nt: TGTGCCAGCAGCGAGGGGGGCTCAGCCTCCTACGAGCAGTACTTC; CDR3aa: CASSEGGSASYEQYF
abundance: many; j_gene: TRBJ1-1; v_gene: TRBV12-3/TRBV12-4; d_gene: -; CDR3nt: TGTGCCAGCAGTAAATCACTGACCAAGAACACTGAAGCTTTCTTT; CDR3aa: CASSKSLTKNTEAFF
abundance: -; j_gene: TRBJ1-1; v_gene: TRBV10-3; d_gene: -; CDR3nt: TGTGCCATCACCTCCAGTTTGGCGCTGGCTACTGAAGCTTTCTTT; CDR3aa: CAITSSLALATEAFF
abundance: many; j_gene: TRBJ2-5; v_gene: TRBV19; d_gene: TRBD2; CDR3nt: TGTGCCAGTAGTATTCGGACTAGCGGGGCGGGAGAGACCCAGTACTTC; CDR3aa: CASSIRTSGAGETQYF
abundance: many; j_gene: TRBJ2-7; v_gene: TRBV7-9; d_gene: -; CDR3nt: TGTGCCAGCAGCTTAGAGACAGCCTCCTACGAGCAGTACTTC; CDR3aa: CASSLETASYEQYF
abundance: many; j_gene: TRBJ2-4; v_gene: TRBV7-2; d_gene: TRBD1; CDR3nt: TGTGCCAGCAGCTTAGCGCAGGGACAGGGAGCCAAAAACATTCAGTACTTC; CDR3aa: CASSLAQGQGAKNIQYF
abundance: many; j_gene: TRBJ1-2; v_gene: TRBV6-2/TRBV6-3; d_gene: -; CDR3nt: TGTGCCAGCAGTACAACACGCTATGGCTACACCTTC; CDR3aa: CASSTTRYGYTF
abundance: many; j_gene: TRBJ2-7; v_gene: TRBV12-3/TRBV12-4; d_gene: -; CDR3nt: TGTGCCAGCAGTTTCTCGAGGGGGGGAATCGGCGAGCAGTACTTC; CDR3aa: CASSFSRGGIGEQYF
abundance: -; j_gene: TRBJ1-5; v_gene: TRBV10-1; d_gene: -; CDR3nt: TGCGCCAGCAGTGAAGGAGGGACTCATCAGCCCCAGCATTTT; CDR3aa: CASSEGGTHQPQHF
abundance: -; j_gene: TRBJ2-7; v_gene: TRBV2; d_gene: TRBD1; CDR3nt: TGTGCCAGCAGTAAGACAGGGGGCTCTTACGAGCAGTACTTC; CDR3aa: CASSKTGGSYEQYF
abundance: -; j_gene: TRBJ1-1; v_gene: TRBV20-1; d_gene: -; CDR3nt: TGCAGTGCTAGACCGGCGGACGTGGGCACTGAAGCTTTCTTT; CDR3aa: CSARPADVGTEAFF
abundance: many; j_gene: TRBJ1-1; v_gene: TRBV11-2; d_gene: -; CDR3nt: TGTGCCAGCAGCCCGGACGCTAGGGCTGAAGCTTTCTTT; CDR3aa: CASSPDARAEAFF
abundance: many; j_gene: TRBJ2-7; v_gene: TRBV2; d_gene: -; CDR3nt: TGTGCCAGCAGTGAAGGGACAGCAACTCCCTACGAGCAGTACTTC; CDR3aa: CASSEGTATPYEQYF
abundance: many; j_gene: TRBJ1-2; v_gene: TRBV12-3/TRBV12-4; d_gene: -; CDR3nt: TGTGCCAGCAGTTTAGGCGGCGGGAGTAACTATGGCTACACCTTC; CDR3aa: CASSLGGGSNYGYTF
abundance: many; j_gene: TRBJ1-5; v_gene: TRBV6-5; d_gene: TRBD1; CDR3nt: TGTGCCAGCAGCACCGGGACAGGGGTCCGGCCCCAGCATTTT; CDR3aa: CASSTGTGVRPQHF
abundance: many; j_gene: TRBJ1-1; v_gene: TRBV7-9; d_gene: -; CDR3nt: TGTGCCAGCGGGAGGGGAATGACTGAAGCTTTCTTT; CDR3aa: CASGRGMTEAFF
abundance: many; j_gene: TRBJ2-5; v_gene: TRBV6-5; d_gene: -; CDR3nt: TGTGCCAGCAGTTACTCGATAGCGCAAGAGACCCAGTACTTC; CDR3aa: CASSYSIAQETQYF
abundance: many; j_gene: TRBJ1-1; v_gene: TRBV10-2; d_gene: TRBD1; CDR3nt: TGCGCCAGCATAGGGAGACAGGGAATGAACACTGAAGCTTTCTTT; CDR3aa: CASIGRQGMNTEAFF
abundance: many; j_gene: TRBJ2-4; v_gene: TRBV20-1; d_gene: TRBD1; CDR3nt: TGCAGTGCGGGACAGGGGGCTTTAGCCAAAAACATTAAGTACTTC; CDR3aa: CSAGQGALAKNIKYF
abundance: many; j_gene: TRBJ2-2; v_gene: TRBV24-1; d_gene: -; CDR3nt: TGTGCCTCGGCAACAGATTCCACCGGGGAGCTGTTTTTT; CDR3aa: CASATDSTGELFF
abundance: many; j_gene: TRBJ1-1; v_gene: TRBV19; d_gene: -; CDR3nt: TGTGCCAGTAGTGATCCGGGACTACGGACTGAAGCTTTCTTT; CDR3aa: CASSDPGLRTEAFF
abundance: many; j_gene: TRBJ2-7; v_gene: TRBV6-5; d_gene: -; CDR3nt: TGTGCCAGCAGTTACGTCGCGGGGGCCCCCTCCTACGAGCAGTACTTC; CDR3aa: CASSYVAGAPSYEQYF
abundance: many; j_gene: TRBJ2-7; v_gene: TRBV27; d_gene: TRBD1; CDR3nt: TGTGCCAGCAGGTGGACAGGGGCATCCTACGAGCAGTACTTC; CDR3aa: CASRWTGASYEQYF
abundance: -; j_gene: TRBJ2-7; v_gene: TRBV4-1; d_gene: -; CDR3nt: TGCGCCAGCAGCCAAGATCAGGGGTGGCCTTCCTACGAGCAGTACTTC; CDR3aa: CASSQDQGWPSYEQYF